A single T cell receptor beta chain is shown here with its context. Antigen specificity is unknown. This specimen belongs to a study of shared clonotypes between healthy human individuals. Study information: Three plates each covered CD4 naive and memory; CD8 naive two, CD8 memory one. Study-wide results and limits: With few donors, the genetic and exposure-history diversity represented was limited.

The CDR3 has 15 residues. V trimming: 5 bases; J trimming: 8 bases; junction bases outside the gene matches: 9. The germline V gene has CDR1 KGHSH and CDR2 LQKENI. Per the authors' pipeline: ImmunoSEQ output held junction-only sequences without quality scores, so filtering differed. Measured with immunoSEQ multiplex PCR; TCRdb has only the in-frame clones, and not every one. From that table come the V and J calls and clone size; the DNA was used to work out D and trimming. The table has roughly 2.4 million clones, almost 96% seen once. V usage is TRBV18 and J usage is TRBJ2-1, with TRBD2 matching over 10 bases. The sequencing sample was made of naive CD4+ T cells sorted from blood. Sample subset: CD45RA+ positively selected. The source is a man younger than 35 in good health. CDR3 loop: CASSSEGLAKDEQFF. In DNA form, the CDR3 reads TGTGCCAGCTCATCTGAGGGACTAGCGAAGGATGAGCAGTTCTTC.